This T cell receptor (beta chain) emerged from a study of cytomegalovirus exposure and HLA in healthy donors. Study results and caveats: Later analysis showed TCR association rates varying by HLA locus, highest for DRB1 and lowest for HLA-C. For most subjects, TCR beta sequences were reported to predict HLA-A and HLA-B alleles with accuracy.

Note on this clone: What it recognizes is unknown.

PCR employed 60 Vbeta and 13 Jbeta primers. Profiled with immunoSEQ multiplex PCR; TCRdb holds only in-frame clones, not every one. Of around 78,000 clones in the sample, roughly 80% were seen once. CDR1 and CDR2 (germline): SNHLY, FYNNEI. CDR3 length: 13 residues. The V end lost 6 bases, the J end lost 6 bases, and 14 bases lay between the germline ends. The chain combines TRBV2 with TRBJ1-2, with no clear D. The TCR comes from a male donor in good health and CMV-seronegative. The sequencing sample was made of PBMCs. Here the CDR3 reads CASRETEFDGYTF. As DNA, the CDR3 is TGTGCCAGCAGAGAGACTGAGTTCGATGGCTACACCTTC.